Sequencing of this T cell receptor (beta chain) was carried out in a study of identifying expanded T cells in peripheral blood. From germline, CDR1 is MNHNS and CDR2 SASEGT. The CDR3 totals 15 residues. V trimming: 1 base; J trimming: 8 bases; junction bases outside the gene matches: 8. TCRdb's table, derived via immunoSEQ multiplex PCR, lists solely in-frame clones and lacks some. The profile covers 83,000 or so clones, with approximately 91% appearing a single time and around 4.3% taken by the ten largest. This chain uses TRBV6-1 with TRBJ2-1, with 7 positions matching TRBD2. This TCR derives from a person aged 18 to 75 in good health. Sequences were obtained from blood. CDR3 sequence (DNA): TGTGCCAGCAGTGAAGGTCCTAGCGGCCTCGATGAGCAGTTCTTC. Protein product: CASSEGPSGLDEQFF.